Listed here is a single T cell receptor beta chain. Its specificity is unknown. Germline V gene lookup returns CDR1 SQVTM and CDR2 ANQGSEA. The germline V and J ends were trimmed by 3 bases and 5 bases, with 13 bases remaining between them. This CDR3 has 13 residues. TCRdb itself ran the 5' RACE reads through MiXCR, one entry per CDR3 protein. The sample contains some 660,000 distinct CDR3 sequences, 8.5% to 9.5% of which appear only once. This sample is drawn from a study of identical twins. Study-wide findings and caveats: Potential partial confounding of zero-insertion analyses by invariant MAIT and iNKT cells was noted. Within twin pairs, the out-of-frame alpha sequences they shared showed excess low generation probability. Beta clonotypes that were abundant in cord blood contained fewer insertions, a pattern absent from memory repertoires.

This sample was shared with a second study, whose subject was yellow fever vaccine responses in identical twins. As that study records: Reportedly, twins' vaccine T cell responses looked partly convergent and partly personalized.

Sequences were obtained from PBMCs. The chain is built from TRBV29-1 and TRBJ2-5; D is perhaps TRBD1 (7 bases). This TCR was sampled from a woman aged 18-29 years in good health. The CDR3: CSVEWRGQETQYF. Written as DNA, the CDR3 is TGCAGCGTTGAGTGGAGGGGACAGGAGACCCAGTACTTC.